Below are 3 T cell receptor beta chains sequenced from a single sample in a study of human T cells and chemical hapten exposure. Regarding time point: patch test 2, 6 weeks after DPC sensitization. As for treatment: therapeutic diphenylcyclopropenone sensitization with weekly scalp DPC. TCRdb independently ran MiXCR on the RACE reads; one entry per CDR3 protein. This table holds approximately 350,000 distinct CDR3 sequences, over 6% found once. The sequencing here drew on whole blood, taken in connection with sensitization to the hapten diphenylcyclopropenone (DPC). Source of these receptors: a woman in her late teens or twenties with alopecia areata. Some clones in this sample may be carry-over from other donors' samples.

V usage is TRBV29-1 and J usage is TRBJ2-6; no reliable D call. CDR1 is SQVTM, CDR2 ANQGSEA, per germline. V lost 1 base and J 2 bases, leaving 6 bases between the germline ends. The length of the CDR3 is 14 residues. The CDR3: CSVEGVAGANVLTF. CDR3 DNA sequence: TGCAGCGTTGAAGGTGTGGCTGGGGCCAACGTCCTGACTTTC.

This clonotype showed up just a few times. This chain uses TRBV28 with TRBJ1-1; 7 bases align to TRBD1. CDR1 and CDR2 (germline): MDHEN, SYDVKM. The CDR3 loop spans 16 amino acids. With 5 bases clipped from V and 5 bases from J, the junction kept 14 bases outside the gene matches. The DNA for the CDR3 is TGTGCCAGCAGTCCCCGGACAGGCCGGGAGAAGACTGAAGCTTTCTTT. Translating gives CASSPRTGREKTEAFF.

This clonotype was seen more than once but under ten times. This rearrangement joins TRBV15 to TRBJ2-1; 8 nucleotides agree with TRBD1. V shed 1 base, J shed 7 bases, and the junction held 12 bases outside the gene matches. This CDR3 has 17 residues. Germline CDR1 reads LNHNV; CDR2 reads YYDKDF (reference sequence). The CDR3 sequence: CATSRGVARQGSNEQFF. The CDR3 nucleotides read TGTGCCACCAGCAGAGGGGTGGCGAGACAGGGGTCTAATGAGCAGTTCTTC.